Listed here are 7 T cell receptor beta chains from one sample, sequenced in a study of T cell repertoires in cytomegalovirus infection. TCRdb redid the calling of the reads with MiXCR, one entry per CDR3 protein. The data show roughly 600,000 distinct CDR3 sequences, approximately 24% seen once. Source material: CD8+ T cells from PBMCs. The source of these receptors is a human donor in good health (CMV status not recorded). Some clones in this sample may be carry-over from other donors' samples.

V usage is TRBV6-2 or TRBV6-3 and J usage is TRBJ1-1, with 10 positions matching TRBD1. This CDR3 contains 13 residues. V was pared by 6 bases and J by 5 bases, with 3 bases of the junction left unmatched. CDR1 is MNHEY and CDR2 is SVGEGT in the germline V gene. The CDR3 region is CASRGQGITEAFF. The CDR3 DNA sequence: TGTGCCAGCAGGGGACAGGGGATTACTGAAGCTTTCTTT.

This clonotype was counted once. This sequence joins TRBV5-6 and TRBJ1-6; unclear D gene. Germline assignment: CDR1 SGHDT and CDR2 YYEEEE. V was clipped by 4 bases and J by 4 bases, with 12 bases between them. The CDR3 totals 15 residues. The CDR3 sequence: CASSDEGHYNSPLHF. The DNA for the CDR3 is TGTGCCAGCAGCGACGAGGGTCATTATAATTCACCCCTCCACTTT.

The gene calls are TRBV4-3 and TRBJ1-3; D unresolved. Germline V gives CDR1 LGHNA, CDR2 YSLEER. Trimming removed 4 bases at V and 0 bases at J, with 10 bases between. The CDR3 length is 15 residues. In nucleotides, the CDR3 is TGCGCCAGCAGCCTGGATGTGAGCTCTGGAAACACCATATATTTT. Encoded protein: CASSLDVSSGNTIYF.

This clonotype appeared a few times. The chain employs TRBV27 and TRBJ1-2; 8 bases line up with TRBD1. Trimming removed 6 bases from V and 4 bases from J; junction bases left unmatched: 7. There are 14 residues in the CDR3. Germline lookup yields CDR1 MNHEY and CDR2 SMNVEV (reference sequence). The CDR3 DNA reads as TGTGCCAGCAGCCCGACAGGGGCTGTCTATGGCTACACCTTC. Translating it yields CASSPTGAVYGYTF.

This clonotype was observed many times. The V call is TRBV7-6, the J call TRBJ2-5; 11 bases map to TRBD2. CDR3 length: 16 residues. Germline loops: CDR1 SGHVS, CDR2 FNYEAQ. J gave up 5 bases and V 1 base, and 6 bases lay outside the gene matches. CDR3 in amino acids: CASSLETSGGHETQYF. In DNA, the CDR3 is TGTGCCAGCAGCTTAGAAACTAGCGGGGGTCATGAGACCCAGTACTTC.

The gene calls are TRBV9 and TRBJ2-2, with D uncertain. Trimming took off 0 bases at V and 1 base at J, with 4 bases between the two ends. CDR3 size: 14 residues. Germline CDR1 and CDR2: SGDLS and YYNGEE. As DNA, the CDR3 is TGTGCCAGCAGCGTAGTGGTGAACACCGGGGAGCTGTTTTTT. Translated: CASSVVVNTGELFF.

This clonotype was picked up many times. The rearrangement uses TRBV7-8 and TRBJ2-3, with 7 nucleotides matching TRBD1. Germline trimming cut 5 bases from V and 3 bases from J; bases unmatched to any gene: 2. This CDR3 region has 13 residues. The germline V gene has CDR1 SGHVS and CDR2 FQNEAQ. CDR3 protein: CASSPGQTDTQYF. CDR3 sequence (DNA): TGTGCCAGCAGCCCGGGACAGACAGATACGCAGTATTTT.